Each of the 21 T cell receptor beta chains below was sequenced from the same sample in a study of T-cell memory formation after mild COVID-19. MiXCR, run by TCRdb on the 5' RACE reads, gives a single entry per CDR3 protein. This repertoire shows 35,000 to 40,000 distinct CDR3 sequences, 6% to 6.5% found once; its top ten account for under 0.95%. Specimen: PBMCs or a T cell subset sorted from them (not recorded which). All receptors derive from an adult who had mild COVID-19 (a few samples of this study predate the infection). Cell type and time point are not known.

This clonotype was counted ten times or more. The chain employs TRBV11-2 and TRBJ2-3; 11 bases match TRBD2. Losses at the gene ends were 1 base for V and 2 bases for J; bases not matched to a gene: 11. The CDR3 has 19 amino acids. In germline, CDR1 is SGHAT, CDR2 FQNNGV. Here the CDR3 DNA reads TGTGCCAGCAGCTTAGCCCCTCCAATTAGCGGGGGGGCCACAGATACGCAGTATTTT. Translating it yields CASSLAPPISGGATDTQYF.

This clonotype was recorded at least ten times. CDR3 sequence reads: CASSFSGPATDTQYF. The CDR3 bases are TGTGCCAGCAGTTTTTCGGGCCCAGCCACAGATACGCAGTATTTT. The chain employs TRBV6-5 and TRBJ2-3; unclear D gene. CDR1 and CDR2 from the germline V gene are MNHEY and SVGAGI. The CDR3 has 15 amino acids. The V end was cut by 4 bases, the J end by 2 bases, with 13 bases between.

This clonotype was counted ten times or more. This chain joins TRBV12-3 or TRBV12-4 and TRBJ2-3, with D unclear. Trimming cost V 6 bases and J 2 bases, with 12 bases left between them. This CDR3 has 14 residues. The CDR3 DNA sequence: TGTGCCAGCAGCCTCAGTAACCCCACAGATACGCAGTATTTT. Protein sequence: CASSLSNPTDTQYF.

This clonotype was counted a few times. The J gene is TRBJ2-5, the V gene TRBV30; D remains unclear. The germline V gene has CDR1 GTSNPN and CDR2 SVGIG (reference sequence). V was clipped by 0 bases and J by 2 bases, with 7 bases between them. This CDR3 is built from 13 residues. The CDR3 loop reads CAWSVQQQETQYF. CDR3 in DNA: TGTGCCTGGAGTGTTCAGCAACAAGAGACCCAGTACTTC.

This clonotype has ten or more counts. The chain couples TRBV5-4 to TRBJ1-6, with D uncertain. The germline V gene encodes CDR1 SGHNT and CDR2 YYREEE (reference sequence). The V and J ends lost 0 bases and 3 bases respectively, with 4 bases between them. The CDR3 spans 14 residues. The CDR3 DNA is TGTGCCAGCAGCTTGGACAACTATAATTCACCCCTCCACTTT. Its translation: CASSLDNYNSPLHF.

This clonotype was recorded many times. The rearrangement joins TRBV12-3 or TRBV12-4 to TRBJ1-5, with 8 bases aligning to TRBD1. This CDR3 contains 15 residues. J gave up 3 bases and V 3 bases, and 4 bases lay outside the gene matches. CDR3 sequence (DNA): TGTGCCAGCAGTTTTGGACAGGGCCTCAATCAGCCCCAGCATTTT. Amino acid sequence: CASSFGQGLNQPQHF.

This clonotype has ten or more counts. The rearrangement links TRBV7-8 to TRBJ2-5, with a possible D match to TRBD1 (7 bases). Germline V lookup: CDR1 SGHVS, CDR2 FQNEAQ. V was clipped by 8 bases and J by 1 base, with 11 bases between them. The CDR3 has 13 residues. The CDR3 DNA sequence: TGTGCCAGCTCGCGGGACAGCCAAGAGACCCAGTACTTC. It is translated as CASSRDSQETQYF.

This clonotype has a handful of counts. The genes are TRBV11-1 and TRBJ1-4; D remains unclear. Germline V gene data show CDR1 as SGHAT and CDR2 as FQDESV (reference sequence). V dropped 1 base and J dropped 13 bases, with 16 bases sitting between them. The CDR3 consists of 14 residues. CDR3 protein: CASSLDRTEAALFF. The CDR3 nucleotides are TGTGCCAGCAGCTTAGACCGGACCGAAGCGGCACTGTTTTTT.

The chain is built from TRBV28 and TRBJ2-3; 12 bases fit TRBD2. The CDR3 is 17 residues long. With 11 bases clipped from V and 4 bases from J, the junction kept 16 bases outside the gene matches. Germline CDR1 and CDR2: MDHEN and SYDVKM. CDR3 amino acids: CAWSTWDLAGGPDTQYF. For the CDR3, the DNA is TGTGCCTGGTCAACCTGGGATCTAGCGGGGGGGCCAGATACGCAGTATTTT.

This clonotype has more than one count but fewer than ten. The J gene is TRBJ2-1, the V gene TRBV20-1, with 7 positions matching TRBD1. Losses at the gene ends were 3 bases for V and 8 bases for J; bases not matched to a gene: 1. The CDR3 contains 11 residues. Germline V gene sequence: CDR1 DFQATT, CDR2 SNEGSKA (reference sequence). The CDR3 here is CSASQGDEQFF. The CDR3 DNA follows: TGCAGTGCTAGCCAGGGGGATGAGCAGTTCTTC.

This clonotype was seen repeatedly, ten times or more. V and J are TRBV5-1 and TRBJ2-3, with D possibly matching TRBD2 (7 bases). This CDR3 region has 15 residues. Trimming took off 2 bases at V and 4 bases at J, with 14 bases between the two ends. CDR1 is SGHRS and CDR2 is YFSETQ in the germline V gene. In nucleotides, the CDR3 is TGCGCCAGCAGCTTAGGGGGGGCCTTTGCAGATACGCAGTATTTT. Amino acids: CASSLGGAFADTQYF. The whole variable domain, filled in from reference TRBV5-1 and TRBJ2-3, reads KAGVTQTPRYLIKTRGQQVTLSCSPISGHRSVSWYQQTPGQGLQFLFEYFSETQRNKGNFPGRFSGRQFSNSRSEMNVSTLELGDSALYLCASSLGGAFADTQYFGPGTRLTVL.

In nucleotides, the CDR3 is TGTGCCAGTAGTATCCTTGCGGTCACAGATACGCAGTATTTT. It specifies CASSILAVTDTQYF. The gene calls are TRBV19 and TRBJ2-3; D is ambiguous. Germline values: CDR1 LNHDA, CDR2 SQIVND (reference sequence). Between the trimmed V and J ends, which lost 3 bases and 2 bases, there was a span of 9 bases. CDR3 length: 14 amino acids.

The table lists this clonotype with many counts. CDR3 bases: TGCAGCGTCCGCTTCGTGGGTGGTAATTCACCCCTCCACTTT. It yields the protein CSVRFVGGNSPLHF. This rearrangement joins TRBV29-1 to TRBJ1-6; no firm D call. From germline, CDR1 is SQVTM and CDR2 ANQGSEA. The CDR3 has 14 residues. V lost 6 bases to trimming and J lost 6 bases, with 15 bases between them.

This chain uses TRBV19 with TRBJ2-2; the D gene is possibly TRBD2 (5 bases). CDR3 length equals 15 residues. V lost 10 bases, J lost 7 bases, and 22 bases lay in between. Germline CDR1 LNHDA, CDR2 SQIVND (reference sequence). DNA for the CDR3: TGTGCCACCAGTACCCTAGGAGGTCTTGGCGGGGAGCTGTTTTTT. Protein sequence: CATSTLGGLGGELFF.

This clonotype appeared a few times. This chain joins TRBV2 and TRBJ2-7; tentative D call: TRBD1 (6 bases). This CDR3 contains 12 residues. Deletions cut 7 bases from V and 4 bases from J, with 11 bases between. The germline CDR1 and CDR2 sequences are SNHLY and FYNNEI. For the CDR3, the DNA is TGTGCCAGCAAGGACAGTAGATACGAGCAGTACTTC. Residues: CASKDSRYEQYF.

This clonotype was detected a few times. The gene calls are TRBV27 and TRBJ2-7; TRBD2 aligns across 9 bases. This CDR3 comprises 14 residues. Germline CDR1 reads MNHEY; CDR2 reads SMNVEV (reference sequence). Trimming removed 8 bases from V and 7 bases from J; junction bases left unmatched: 12. The CDR3 DNA sequence: TGTGCCAGCGCCGTGAGGCGGGAGGGGGTGGAGCAGTACTTC. Amino acid sequence: CASAVRREGVEQYF.

This clonotype was found many times. The rearrangement joins TRBV15 to TRBJ2-3; 7 bases are shared with TRBD1. CDR3 length: 17 amino acids. V shed 2 bases, J shed 2 bases, and the junction held 10 bases outside the gene matches. Per germline, CDR1 LNHNV and CDR2 YYDKDF (reference sequence). CDR3 protein: CATSRRRTGADTDTQYF. CDR3 nucleotide sequence: TGTGCCACCAGCAGACGGAGAACAGGGGCTGACACAGATACGCAGTATTTT.

This clonotype was picked up a small number of times. The chain uses TRBV2 and TRBJ1-4; D perhaps matches TRBD1 (6 bases). In germline, CDR1 is SNHLY, CDR2 FYNNEI. The CDR3 sequence is 14 residues long. Trimming shortened V by 3 bases and J by 8 bases, and 13 bases separated the two germline ends. CDR3 in amino acids: CASSDRGLREKLFF. The CDR3 DNA reads TGTGCCAGCAGTGACCGGGGGCTCCGCGAAAAACTGTTTTTT.

The table lists this clonotype with many counts. The chain recombines TRBV7-3 with TRBJ2-2; D remains ambiguous. The CDR3 has 16 amino acids. Germline assignment: CDR1 SGHTA and CDR2 FQGTGA. The germline V and J ends were trimmed by 2 bases and 0 bases, with 10 bases remaining between them. CDR3 nucleotides: TGTGCCAGCAGCTTAGCAGCGTTCGCGAACACCGGGGAGCTGTTTTTT. This sequence encodes CASSLAAFANTGELFF.

This clonotype was seen repeatedly, ten times or more. CDR3: CASSRQVGDTGELFF. CDR3 DNA sequence: TGCGCCAGCAGCCGACAGGTGGGGGACACCGGGGAGCTGTTTTTT. This sequence joins TRBV4-1 and TRBJ2-2; possible D gene TRBD1, 6 bases. Germline loops: CDR1 MGHRA, CDR2 YSYEKL. The V end was cut by 4 bases, the J end by 3 bases, with 12 bases between. The length of the CDR3 is 15 residues.

V gene TRBV6-5 combines with J gene TRBJ2-3; D might be TRBD2 (6 bases). This CDR3 is built from 14 residues. CDR1 and CDR2 from the germline V gene are MNHEY and SVGAGI. V lost 8 bases and J lost 3, with 15 bases in between. The DNA for the CDR3 is TGTGCCAGCTGGGAGGATCCTGAGACAGATACGCAGTATTTT. Protein: CASWEDPETDTQYF.